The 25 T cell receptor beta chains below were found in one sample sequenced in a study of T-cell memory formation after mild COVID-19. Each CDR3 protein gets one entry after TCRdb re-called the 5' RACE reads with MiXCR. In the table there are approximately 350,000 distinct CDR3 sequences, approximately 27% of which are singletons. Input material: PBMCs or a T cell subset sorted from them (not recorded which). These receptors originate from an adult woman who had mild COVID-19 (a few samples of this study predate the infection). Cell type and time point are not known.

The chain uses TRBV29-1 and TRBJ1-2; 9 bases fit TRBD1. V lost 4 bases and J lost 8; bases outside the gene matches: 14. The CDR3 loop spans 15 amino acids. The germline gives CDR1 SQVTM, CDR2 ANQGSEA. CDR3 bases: TGCAGCGTTGCTATATCGGGACAGGGTACAGGAGGCTACACCTTC. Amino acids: CSVAISGQGTGGYTF. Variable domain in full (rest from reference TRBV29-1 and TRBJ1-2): SAVISQKPSRDICQRGTSLTIQCQVDSQVTMMFWYRQQPGQSLTLIATANQGSEATYESGFVIDKFPISRPNLTFSTLTVSNMSPEDSSIYLCSVAISGQGTGGYTFGSGTRLTVV.

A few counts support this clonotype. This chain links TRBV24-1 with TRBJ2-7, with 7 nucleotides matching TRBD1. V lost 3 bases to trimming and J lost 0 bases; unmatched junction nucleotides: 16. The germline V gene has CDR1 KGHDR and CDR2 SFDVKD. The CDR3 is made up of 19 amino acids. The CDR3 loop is CATSDRGQTTVLDSYEQYF. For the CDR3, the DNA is TGTGCCACCAGTGATAGGGGACAGACCACCGTATTGGACTCCTACGAGCAGTACTTC.

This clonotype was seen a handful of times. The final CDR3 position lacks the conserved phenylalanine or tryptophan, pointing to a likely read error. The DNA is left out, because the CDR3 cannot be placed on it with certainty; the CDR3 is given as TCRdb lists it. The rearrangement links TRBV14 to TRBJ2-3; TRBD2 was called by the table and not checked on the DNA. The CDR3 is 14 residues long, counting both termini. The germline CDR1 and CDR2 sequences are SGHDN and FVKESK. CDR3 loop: CASSQDERVRLTSL.

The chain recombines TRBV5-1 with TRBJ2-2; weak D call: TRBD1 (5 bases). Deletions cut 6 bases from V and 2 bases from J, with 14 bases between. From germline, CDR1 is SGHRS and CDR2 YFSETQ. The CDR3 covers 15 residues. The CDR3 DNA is TGCGCCAGCAACCCAGGGCCCGCTAACACCGGGGAGCTGTTTTTT. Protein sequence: CASNPGPANTGELFF.

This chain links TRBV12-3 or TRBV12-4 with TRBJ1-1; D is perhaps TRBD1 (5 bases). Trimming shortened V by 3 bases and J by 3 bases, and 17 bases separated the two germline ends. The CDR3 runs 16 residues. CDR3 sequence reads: CASSFAETVRDTEAFF. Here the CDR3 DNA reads TGTGCCAGCAGTTTCGCAGAGACAGTAAGGGACACTGAAGCTTTCTTT.

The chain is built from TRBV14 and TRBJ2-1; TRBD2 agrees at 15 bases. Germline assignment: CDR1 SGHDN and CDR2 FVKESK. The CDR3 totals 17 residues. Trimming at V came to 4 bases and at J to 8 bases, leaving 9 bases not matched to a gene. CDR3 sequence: CASSRWTSGRGIYEQFF. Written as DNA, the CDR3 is TGTGCCAGCAGCCGCTGGACTAGCGGGAGGGGGATCTATGAGCAGTTCTTC.

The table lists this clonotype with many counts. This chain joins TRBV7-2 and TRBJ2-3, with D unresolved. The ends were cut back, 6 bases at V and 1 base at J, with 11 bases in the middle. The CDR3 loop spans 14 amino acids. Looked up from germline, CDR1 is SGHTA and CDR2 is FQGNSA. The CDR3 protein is CASSSYLRTDTQYF. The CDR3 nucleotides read TGTGCCAGCAGTTCGTACCTCCGCACAGATACGCAGTATTTT.

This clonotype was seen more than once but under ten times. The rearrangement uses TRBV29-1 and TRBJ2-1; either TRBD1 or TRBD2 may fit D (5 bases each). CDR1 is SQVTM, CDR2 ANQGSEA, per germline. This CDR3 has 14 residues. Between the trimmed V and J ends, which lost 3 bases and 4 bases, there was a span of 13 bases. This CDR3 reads CSVEGPGSYNEQFF. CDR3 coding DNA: TGCAGCGTTGAGGGGCCAGGGAGTTACAATGAGCAGTTCTTC.

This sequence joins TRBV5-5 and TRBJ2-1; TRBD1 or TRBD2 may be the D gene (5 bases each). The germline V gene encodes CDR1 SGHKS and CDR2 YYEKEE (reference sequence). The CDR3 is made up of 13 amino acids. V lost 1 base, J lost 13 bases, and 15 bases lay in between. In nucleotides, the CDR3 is TGTGCCAGCAGCTTGAATCTGAGGGGTAAACAGTTCTTC. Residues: CASSLNLRGKQFF.

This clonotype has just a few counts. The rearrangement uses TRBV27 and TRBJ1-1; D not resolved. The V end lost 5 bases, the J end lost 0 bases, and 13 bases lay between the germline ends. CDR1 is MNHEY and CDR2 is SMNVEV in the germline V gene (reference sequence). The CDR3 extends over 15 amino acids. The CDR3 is CASSPRTALNTEAFF. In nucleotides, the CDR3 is TGTGCCAGCAGTCCGCGGACGGCCTTGAACACTGAAGCTTTCTTT.

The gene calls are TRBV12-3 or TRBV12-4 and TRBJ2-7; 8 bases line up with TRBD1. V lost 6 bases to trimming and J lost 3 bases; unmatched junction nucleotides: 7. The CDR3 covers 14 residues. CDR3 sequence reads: CASRFGQGGYEQYF. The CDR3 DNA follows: TGTGCCAGCAGATTTGGACAGGGTGGCTACGAGCAGTACTTC.

CDR3 region: CASSYWTGQTEKLFF. The CDR3 bases are TGTGCCAGCAGCTACTGGACAGGGCAGACAGAAAAACTGTTTTTT. V usage is TRBV7-2 and J usage is TRBJ1-4, with 8 bases matching TRBD1. CDR3 length: 15 residues. The V gene's germline CDR1 is SGHTA and CDR2 FQGNSA. The V gene end was trimmed by 4 bases and the J gene end by 8 bases; junction bases not matched to a gene: 9. The full variable domain, rest sourced from reference TRBV7-2 and TRBJ1-4, is GAGVSQSPSNKVTEKGKDVELRCDPISGHTALYWYRQSLGQGLEFLIYFQGNSAPDKSGLPSDRFSAERTGGSVSTLTIQRTQQEDSAVYLCASSYWTGQTEKLFFGSGTQLSVL.

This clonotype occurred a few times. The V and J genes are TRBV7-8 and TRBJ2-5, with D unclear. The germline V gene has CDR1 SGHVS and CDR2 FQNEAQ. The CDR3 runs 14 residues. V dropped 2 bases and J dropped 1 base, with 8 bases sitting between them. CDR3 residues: CASSLSVLQETQYF. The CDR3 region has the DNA TGTGCCAGCAGCTTATCGGTACTCCAAGAGACCCAGTACTTC.

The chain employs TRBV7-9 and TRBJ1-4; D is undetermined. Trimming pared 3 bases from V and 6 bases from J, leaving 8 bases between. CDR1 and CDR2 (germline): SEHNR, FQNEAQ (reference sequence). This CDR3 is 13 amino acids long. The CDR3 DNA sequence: TGTGCCAGCAGCTTCTTCGAGGATGAAAAACTGTTTTTT. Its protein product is CASSFFEDEKLFF. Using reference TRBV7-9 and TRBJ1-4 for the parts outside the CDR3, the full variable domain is DTGVSQNPRHKITKRGQNVTFRCDPISEHNRLYWYRQTLGQGPEFLTYFQNEAQLEKSRLLSDRFSAERPKGSFSTLEIQRTEQGDSAMYLCASSFFEDEKLFFGSGTQLSVL.

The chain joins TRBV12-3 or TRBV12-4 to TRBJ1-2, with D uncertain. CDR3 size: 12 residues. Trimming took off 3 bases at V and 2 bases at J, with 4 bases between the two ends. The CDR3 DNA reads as TGTGCCAGCAGTTTTGGAAACTATGGCTACACCTTC. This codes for CASSFGNYGYTF.

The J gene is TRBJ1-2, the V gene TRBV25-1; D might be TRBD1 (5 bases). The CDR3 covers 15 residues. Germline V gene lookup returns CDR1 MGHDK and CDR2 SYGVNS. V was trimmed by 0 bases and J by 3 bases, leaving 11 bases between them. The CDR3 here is CASSEYGGAYYGYTF. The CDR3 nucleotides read TGTGCCAGCAGTGAATACGGAGGGGCGTACTATGGCTACACCTTC.

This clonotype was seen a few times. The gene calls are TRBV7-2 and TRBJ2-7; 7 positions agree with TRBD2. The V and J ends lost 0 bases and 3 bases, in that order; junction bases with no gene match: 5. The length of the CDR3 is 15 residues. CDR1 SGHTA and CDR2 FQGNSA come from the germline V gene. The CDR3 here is CASSLAWEGRYEQYF. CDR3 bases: TGTGCCAGCAGCTTAGCCTGGGAGGGCCGCTACGAGCAGTACTTC.

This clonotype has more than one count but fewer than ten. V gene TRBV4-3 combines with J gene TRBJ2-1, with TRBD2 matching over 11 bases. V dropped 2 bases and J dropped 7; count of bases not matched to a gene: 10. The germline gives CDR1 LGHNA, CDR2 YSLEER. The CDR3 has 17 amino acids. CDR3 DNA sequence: TGCGCCAGCAGCCAAAATACACTAGCGGGAGTAGCGAATGAGCAGTTCTTC. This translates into CASSQNTLAGVANEQFF.

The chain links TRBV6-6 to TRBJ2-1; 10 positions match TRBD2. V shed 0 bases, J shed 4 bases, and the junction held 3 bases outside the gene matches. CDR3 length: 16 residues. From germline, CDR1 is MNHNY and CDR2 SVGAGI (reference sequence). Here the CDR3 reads CASSYSLAGGYNEQFF. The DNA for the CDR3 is TGTGCCAGCAGTTACTCGTTAGCGGGGGGATACAATGAGCAGTTCTTC.

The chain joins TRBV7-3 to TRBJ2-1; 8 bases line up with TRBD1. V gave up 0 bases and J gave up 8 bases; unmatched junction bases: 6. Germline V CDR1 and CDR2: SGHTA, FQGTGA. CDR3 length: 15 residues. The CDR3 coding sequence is TGTGCCAGCAGCTTAACCCGGACAGGGCCAGATGAGCAGTTCTTC. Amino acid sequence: CASSLTRTGPDEQFF.

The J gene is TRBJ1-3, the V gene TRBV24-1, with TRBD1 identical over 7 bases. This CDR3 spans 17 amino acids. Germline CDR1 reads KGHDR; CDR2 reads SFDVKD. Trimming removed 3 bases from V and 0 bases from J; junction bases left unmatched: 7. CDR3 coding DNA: TGTGCCACCAGTGATCCCTCTGACAGGGACTCTGGAAACACCATATATTTT. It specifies CATSDPSDRDSGNTIYF.

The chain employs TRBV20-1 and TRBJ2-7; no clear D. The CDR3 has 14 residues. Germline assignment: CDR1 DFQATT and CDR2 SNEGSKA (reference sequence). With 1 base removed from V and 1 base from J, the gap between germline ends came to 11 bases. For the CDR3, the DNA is TGCAGTGCTAGAGCGAACCTAGGGTCCTACGAGCAGTACTTC. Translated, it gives CSARANLGSYEQYF.

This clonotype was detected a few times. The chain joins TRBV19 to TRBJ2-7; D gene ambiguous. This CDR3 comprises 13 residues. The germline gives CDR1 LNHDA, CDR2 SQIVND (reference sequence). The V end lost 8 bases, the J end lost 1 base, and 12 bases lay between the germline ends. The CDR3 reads CASQSPGSYEQYF. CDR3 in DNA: TGTGCCAGTCAGTCGCCAGGTTCCTACGAGCAGTACTTC.

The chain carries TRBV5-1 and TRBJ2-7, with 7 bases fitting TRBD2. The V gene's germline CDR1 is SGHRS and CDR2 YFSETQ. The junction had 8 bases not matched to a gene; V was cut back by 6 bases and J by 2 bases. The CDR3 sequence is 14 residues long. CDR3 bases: TGCGCCAGCACCTCGGCTAGCGGAGCCTACGAGCAGTACTTC. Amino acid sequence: CASTSASGAYEQYF.

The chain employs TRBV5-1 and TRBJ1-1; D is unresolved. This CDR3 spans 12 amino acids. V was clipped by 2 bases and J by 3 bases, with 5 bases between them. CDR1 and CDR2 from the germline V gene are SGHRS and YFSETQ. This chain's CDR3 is CASSFDHTEAFF. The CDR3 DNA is TGCGCCAGCAGCTTCGACCACACTGAAGCTTTCTTT.